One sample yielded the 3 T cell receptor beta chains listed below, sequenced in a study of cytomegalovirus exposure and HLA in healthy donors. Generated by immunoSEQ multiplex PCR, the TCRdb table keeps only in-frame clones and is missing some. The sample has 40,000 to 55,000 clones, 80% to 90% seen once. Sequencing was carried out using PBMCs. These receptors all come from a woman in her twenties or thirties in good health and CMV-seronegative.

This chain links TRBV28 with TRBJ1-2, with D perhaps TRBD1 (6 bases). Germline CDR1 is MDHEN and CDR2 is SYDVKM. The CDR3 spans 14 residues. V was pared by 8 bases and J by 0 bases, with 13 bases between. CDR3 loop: CASRWGQSNYGYTF. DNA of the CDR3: TGTGCCAGCCGATGGGGGCAGTCTAACTATGGCTACACCTTC.

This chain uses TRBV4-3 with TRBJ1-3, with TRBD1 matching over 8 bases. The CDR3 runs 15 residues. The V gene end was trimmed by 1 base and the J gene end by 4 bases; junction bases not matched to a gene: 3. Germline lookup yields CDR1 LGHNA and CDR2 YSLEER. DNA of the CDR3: TGCGCCAGCAGCCAAGGGACAGGGACGGGAAACACCATATATTTT. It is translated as CASSQGTGTGNTIYF.

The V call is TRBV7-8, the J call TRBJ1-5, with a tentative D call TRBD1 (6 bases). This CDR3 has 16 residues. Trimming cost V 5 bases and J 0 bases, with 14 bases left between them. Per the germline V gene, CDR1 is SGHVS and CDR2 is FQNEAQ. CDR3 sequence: CASSLLRDTSNQPQHF. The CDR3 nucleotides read TGTGCCAGCAGCCTACTCAGGGACACTAGCAATCAGCCCCAGCATTTT. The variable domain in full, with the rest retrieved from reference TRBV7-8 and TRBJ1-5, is GAGVSQSPRYKVAKRGQDVALRCDPISGHVSLFWYQQALGQGPEFLTYFQNEAQLDKSGLPSDRFFAERPEGSVSTLKIQRTQQEDSAVYLCASSLLRDTSNQPQHFGDGTRLSIL.